A selection of T cell receptor beta chains follows, all from one sample in a study of cytomegalovirus exposure and HLA in healthy donors. The method was immunoSEQ multiplex PCR; TCRdb's version includes in-frame clones alone and lacks a portion of them. This sample has 120,000 to 150,000 clones; 78% occur once, and the top ten carry about 2.5%. The sequencing sample was made of PBMCs. The receptor set was obtained from a male donor in good health and CMV-seronegative. The CDR3 runs from the conserved cysteine through the conserved F or W. A D gene is named only where the DNA matches it firmly. Rows give clone size only sometimes, using once, few, many, or a class for an expanded clone.

size: -; V: TRBV5-4; J: TRBJ1-5; D: -; DNA: TGTGCCAGCAGCTTACAGGGTAACAATCAGCCCCAGCATTTT; CDR3: CASSLQGNNQPQHF
size: -; V: TRBV5-5; J: TRBJ1-2; D: TRBD1; DNA: TGTGCCAGCAGCTTGGTGGGTCTGGACAGGGAGCTCTATGGCTACACCTTC; CDR3: CASSLVGLDRELYGYTF
size: -; V: TRBV6-4; J: TRBJ2-3; D: TRBD2; DNA: TGTGCCAGCAGATCAGCGGGGGGGCGTACAGATACGCAGTATTTT; CDR3: CASRSAGGRTDTQYF
size: -; V: TRBV6-5; J: TRBJ1-2; D: -; DNA: TGTGCCAGCAGTTACGGCGGGAAAAGTGGCTACACCTTC; CDR3: CASSYGGKSGYTF
size: -; V: TRBV6-1; J: TRBJ1-5; D: -; DNA: TGTGCCAGCAGTGAAGTTGGCAGGCTCCAGCCCCAGCATTTT; CDR3: CASSEVGRLQPQHF
size: -; V: TRBV19; J: TRBJ2-5; D: TRBD2; DNA: TGTGCCAGTAGTTGGACGGGAGGGAACAGCCGCCAAGAGACCCAGTACTTC; CDR3: CASSWTGGNSRQETQYF
size: -; V: TRBV15; J: TRBJ2-1; D: -; DNA: TGTGCCACCAGCAGCCCACTCGGGTCCTCGTCCTACAATGAGCAGTTCTTC; CDR3: CATSSPLGSSSYNEQFF
size: -; V: TRBV4-1; J: TRBJ2-2; D: -; DNA: TGCGCCAGCAACTCCCCCGGCGGAACGGACACCGGGGAGCTGTTTTTT; CDR3: CASNSPGGTDTGELFF
size: once; V: TRBV7-9; J: TRBJ2-7; D: TRBD1; DNA: TGTTCCAGCACCTCCTCGGAGACAGGGAACGAGCAGTACTTC; CDR3: CSSTSSETGNEQYF
size: few; V: TRBV18; J: TRBJ2-5; D: -; DNA: TGTGCCAGCTCACCCCCTGGGCAGGGCGGTGAGACCCAGTACTTC; CDR3: CASSPPGQGGETQYF
size: -; V: TRBV6-1; J: TRBJ2-7; D: TRBD1; DNA: TGTGCCAGCAGCCCCGGGGCAGGGGGCGACGAGCAGTACTTC; CDR3: CASSPGAGGDEQYF
size: -; V: TRBV7-9; J: TRBJ1-1; D: TRBD1; DNA: TGTGCCGGGGGACAGGGCAGTGAAGCTTTCTTT; CDR3: CAGGQGSEAFF
size: once; V: TRBV5-4; J: TRBJ1-1; D: -; DNA: TGTGCCAGCAGCTTATCGGTGAACACTGAAGCTTTCTTT; CDR3: CASSLSVNTEAFF
size: -; V: TRBV11-2; J: TRBJ2-3; D: TRBD2; DNA: TGTGCCAGCAGCTTAGGTCCGGGAGGGGCAGATACGCAGTATTTT; CDR3: CASSLGPGGADTQYF
size: -; V: TRBV11-3; J: TRBJ2-7; D: -; DNA: TGTGCCAGCAGCCTCGGACAGAACCCAACCTACGAGCAGTACTTC; CDR3: CASSLGQNPTYEQYF
size: -; V: TRBV10-2; J: TRBJ2-5; D: TRBD2; DNA: TGCGCCAGCAGAGCTAGCGGCCAAGAGACCCAGTACTTC; CDR3: CASRASGQETQYF
size: -; V: TRBV7-9; J: TRBJ2-3; D: TRBD2; DNA: TGTGCCAGCCGACTGGCAGCGGGAAGGACGCAGTATTTT; CDR3: CASRLAAGRTQYF
size: -; V: TRBV6-1; J: TRBJ2-1; D: TRBD2; DNA: TGTGCCAGCAGGGATACTAGGAGGATGGGAGGGACGCAGTTCTTC; CDR3: CASRDTRRMGGTQFF
size: -; V: TRBV6-5; J: TRBJ1-1; D: TRBD1; DNA: TGTGCCAGCAGGGGACAGGGGGCCGGGAACACTGAAGCTTTCTTT; CDR3: CASRGQGAGNTEAFF
size: -; V: TRBV9; J: TRBJ2-5; D: TRBD1; DNA: TGTGCCAGCAGCCCCCACAGGGGGCGCAATCTGCAAGAGACCCAGTACTTC; CDR3: CASSPHRGRNLQETQYF
size: -; V: TRBV9; J: TRBJ2-2; D: TRBD1; DNA: TGTGCCAGCAGCCCCCGGACAGGTGCCACCGGGGAGCTGTTTTTT; CDR3: CASSPRTGATGELFF
size: -; V: TRBV18; J: TRBJ2-5; D: TRBD1; DNA: TGTGCCAGCTCAAGGGACAGACAAGAGACCCAGTACTTC; CDR3: CASSRDRQETQYF
size: -; V: TRBV10-3; J: TRBJ2-1; D: -; DNA: TGTGCCATCAGTGAACCAGGGACATTAAAAAATGAGCAGTTCTTC; CDR3: CAISEPGTLKNEQFF
size: once; V: TRBV5-1; J: TRBJ1-4; D: TRBD1; DNA: TGCGCCAGCAGTATTTCAGGGGGAAGCGAAAAACTGTTTTTT; CDR3: CASSISGGSEKLFF
size: -; V: TRBV5-1; J: TRBJ2-5; D: -; DNA: TGCGCCAGCAGCTTGGGAGGGCGCGGGGCGTACCAAGAGACCCAGTACTTC; CDR3: CASSLGGRGAYQETQYF
size: -; V: TRBV10-2; J: TRBJ2-1; D: TRBD2; DNA: TGCGCCAGCAGTGGATTTGAAGTAGCGGGAGCAGAAAATGAGCAGTTCTTC; CDR3: CASSGFEVAGAENEQFF
size: -; V: TRBV5-1; J: TRBJ1-2; D: TRBD1; DNA: TGCGCCAGCAGCTCGGGACAGGGAGTCGGCTACACCTTC; CDR3: CASSSGQGVGYTF
size: -; V: TRBV19; J: TRBJ1-2; D: -; DNA: TGTGCCAGTAGTATAGACAGGGGCAGGATCTATGGCTACACCTTC; CDR3: CASSIDRGRIYGYTF
size: -; V: TRBV7-2; J: TRBJ2-4; D: TRBD2; DNA: TGTGCCAGCAGCCTCCGACTAGCGGGAAGTCGGAACATTCAGTACTTC; CDR3: CASSLRLAGSRNIQYF
size: -; V: TRBV6-5; J: TRBJ2-3; D: -; DNA: TGTGCCAGCAGTCCGGGTGGCACAGATACGCAGTATTTT; CDR3: CASSPGGTDTQYF
size: -; V: TRBV25-1; J: TRBJ2-7; D: TRBD1; DNA: TGTGCCAGCAGTGAATCGTGGGGACAGGGAAACTACGAGCAGTACTTC; CDR3: CASSESWGQGNYEQYF
size: -; V: TRBV5-4; J: TRBJ1-1; D: TRBD1; DNA: TGTGCCAGCAGCTTGATTCAGGGGGCGAACACTGAAGCTTTCTTT; CDR3: CASSLIQGANTEAFF
size: -; V: TRBV5-4; J: TRBJ1-2; D: -; DNA: TGTGCCAGCAGCTCCCCGGGGGACTATGGCTACACCTTC; CDR3: CASSSPGDYGYTF